A selection of T cell receptor beta chains follows, all from one sample in a study of CD8+ T cells in alopecia areata. Clones were sequenced by immunoSEQ multiplex PCR, and TCRdb holds only the in-frame ones, with some missing. The sample gives more than 90,000 clones, about two fifths of which show up once; 3% to 3.5% is in the top ten. Sequenced input: CD4+ T cells sorted from blood. These receptors came from a human donor with alopecia areata. Each CDR3 is given with its conserved first and last residue. Fields, in order: V gene, J gene, D gene, clone size, CDR3 DNA, CDR3 protein. D genes are given only for firm matches. Expanded clones get a size class; other rows say once, few or many, or leave the size out.

v_call: TRBV5-1; j_call: TRBJ1-2; d_call: -; clone_size: -; cdr3_nt: TGCGCCAGCAGCTTGGGGTACGTTAACTATGGCTACACCTTC; cdr3_aa: CASSLGYVNYGYTF
v_call: TRBV29-1; j_call: TRBJ2-3; d_call: -; clone_size: few; cdr3_nt: TGCAGCGTTGAACGAGAGCCGAACGGGGGTACGCAGTATTTT; cdr3_aa: CSVEREPNGGTQYF
v_call: TRBV27; j_call: TRBJ2-7; d_call: TRBD1; clone_size: -; cdr3_nt: TGTGCCAGCAGTCGGGACAGGAGCTCCTACGAGCAGTACTTC; cdr3_aa: CASSRDRSSYEQYF
v_call: TRBV2; j_call: TRBJ2-7; d_call: -; clone_size: once; cdr3_nt: TGTGCCAGCAGTGTATCGGGCAGGAACTGGGTAGGCGAGCAGTACTTC; cdr3_aa: CASSVSGRNWVGEQYF
v_call: TRBV5-1; j_call: TRBJ2-5; d_call: TRBD2; clone_size: -; cdr3_nt: TGCGCCAGCAGCCGGCTCGGGGGGCAAGAGACCCAGTACTTC; cdr3_aa: CASSRLGGQETQYF
v_call: TRBV2; j_call: TRBJ2-7; d_call: -; clone_size: -; cdr3_nt: TGTGCCAGCAGTGAAGGAACCCGCGAGGAGCAGTACTTC; cdr3_aa: CASSEGTREEQYF
v_call: TRBV7-9; j_call: TRBJ2-4; d_call: -; clone_size: -; cdr3_nt: TGTGCCAGCAGCGGAACGGGTCTAAACATTCAGTACTTC; cdr3_aa: CASSGTGLNIQYF
v_call: TRBV23-1; j_call: TRBJ1-5; d_call: -; clone_size: few; cdr3_nt: TGCGCCAGCAGTCAAGAAAAAAGGGAATGGTACTTACAGCCCCAGCATTTT; cdr3_aa: CASSQEKREWYLQPQHF
v_call: TRBV29-1; j_call: TRBJ2-7; d_call: TRBD2; clone_size: -; cdr3_nt: TGCAGCGTTTCCGGGACTAGCGGCTACGAGCAGTACTTC; cdr3_aa: CSVSGTSGYEQYF
v_call: TRBV7-2; j_call: TRBJ2-5; d_call: -; clone_size: -; cdr3_nt: TGTGCCAGCAGCTTAGATAGGACAGAAGAGACCCAGTACTTC; cdr3_aa: CASSLDRTEETQYF
v_call: TRBV23-1; j_call: TRBJ1-6; d_call: TRBD1; clone_size: -; cdr3_nt: TGCGCCAGCAGTCAACGCGGACAGGGGAATTCACCCCTCCACTTT; cdr3_aa: CASSQRGQGNSPLHF
v_call: TRBV29-1; j_call: TRBJ1-2; d_call: TRBD1; clone_size: -; cdr3_nt: TGCAGCGTGGGTGACAGGGCCTATGGCTACACCTTC; cdr3_aa: CSVGDRAYGYTF
v_call: TRBV6-6; j_call: TRBJ2-3; d_call: -; clone_size: -; cdr3_nt: TGTGCCTGCGGTTCCTCGGGAGATACGCAGTATTTT; cdr3_aa: CACGSSGDTQYF
v_call: TRBV30; j_call: TRBJ1-1; d_call: TRBD1; clone_size: -; cdr3_nt: TGTGCCTGGAGTGCTGGGACAGACTTACCTCTGGCTTTCTTT; cdr3_aa: CAWSAGTDLPLAFF
v_call: TRBV29-1; j_call: TRBJ2-1; d_call: TRBD1; clone_size: few; cdr3_nt: TGCAGCGTGATGGGACAGGGTGGCAATGAGCAGTTCTTC; cdr3_aa: CSVMGQGGNEQFF
v_call: TRBV7-2; j_call: TRBJ2-3; d_call: TRBD1; clone_size: few; cdr3_nt: TGTGCCAGCAGCTTGACAGGGGGCAGGGAAGATACGCAGTATTTT; cdr3_aa: CASSLTGGREDTQYF
v_call: TRBV5-1; j_call: TRBJ2-3; d_call: -; clone_size: -; cdr3_nt: TGCGCCAGCAGCTTGTTTGGGCGAGGCACAGATACGCAGTATTTT; cdr3_aa: CASSLFGRGTDTQYF
v_call: TRBV11-2; j_call: TRBJ2-5; d_call: -; clone_size: few; cdr3_nt: TGTGCCAGCAGCTTAGAACGGGCGACCCAGTACTTC; cdr3_aa: CASSLERATQYF
v_call: TRBV18; j_call: TRBJ2-5; d_call: -; clone_size: few; cdr3_nt: TGTGCCAGCTCACCAAGCGGACAAGAGACCCAGTACTTC; cdr3_aa: CASSPSGQETQYF
v_call: TRBV4-2; j_call: TRBJ2-4; d_call: -; clone_size: -; cdr3_nt: TGTGCCAGCAGCCGCACAGGCCAAAACATTCAGTACTTC; cdr3_aa: CASSRTGQNIQYF
v_call: TRBV30; j_call: TRBJ2-7; d_call: -; clone_size: -; cdr3_nt: TGTGCCTGGAAACCAATCCAGACCGGCCACGAGCAGTACTTC; cdr3_aa: CAWKPIQTGHEQYF
v_call: TRBV18; j_call: TRBJ2-5; d_call: TRBD1; clone_size: few; cdr3_nt: TGTGCCAGCTCACCACCACGGACAGGAGTTTACCAAGAGACCCAGTACTTC; cdr3_aa: CASSPPRTGVYQETQYF
v_call: TRBV18; j_call: TRBJ2-4; d_call: -; clone_size: -; cdr3_nt: TGTGCCAGCTCACCACAGAACATTGACATTCAGTACTTC; cdr3_aa: CASSPQNIDIQYF
v_call: TRBV23-1; j_call: TRBJ2-1; d_call: -; clone_size: -; cdr3_nt: TGCGCCAGCAGTCTCCTCAGGAGCTCCTACAATGAGCAGTTCTTC; cdr3_aa: CASSLLRSSYNEQFF
v_call: TRBV7-2; j_call: TRBJ2-2; d_call: TRBD2; clone_size: -; cdr3_nt: TGTGCCAGCAGCTTACGACTAGCCCTGAACACCGGGGAGCTGTTTTTT; cdr3_aa: CASSLRLALNTGELFF
v_call: TRBV29-1; j_call: TRBJ2-1; d_call: -; clone_size: few; cdr3_nt: TGCAGCGTGGTCCGCGCAGGGGATGAGCAGTTCTTC; cdr3_aa: CSVVRAGDEQFF
v_call: TRBV30; j_call: TRBJ2-1; d_call: TRBD2; clone_size: few; cdr3_nt: TGTGCCTGGAGCAAGGGACTAGCGGGACCCAATGAGCAGTTCTTC; cdr3_aa: CAWSKGLAGPNEQFF
v_call: TRBV30; j_call: TRBJ2-3; d_call: -; clone_size: -; cdr3_nt: TGTGCCTGGAGGACGGGAGTCGGGAATACGCAGTATTTT; cdr3_aa: CAWRTGVGNTQYF
v_call: TRBV6-4; j_call: TRBJ2-2; d_call: -; clone_size: few; cdr3_nt: TGTGCCAGCAGTGACTCGGTGTTTACCGGGGAGCTGTTTTTT; cdr3_aa: CASSDSVFTGELFF
v_call: TRBV9; j_call: TRBJ2-1; d_call: -; clone_size: -; cdr3_nt: TGTGCCAGCAGCTCCAAAACCGGTAGTTTTAGCAATGAGCAGTTCTTC; cdr3_aa: CASSSKTGSFSNEQFF
v_call: TRBV5-1; j_call: TRBJ2-1; d_call: TRBD1; clone_size: -; cdr3_nt: TGCGCCAGCACCCACCCCGGGACAGGGTCCTACAATGAGCAGTTCTTC; cdr3_aa: CASTHPGTGSYNEQFF
v_call: TRBV18; j_call: TRBJ2-4; d_call: TRBD1; clone_size: -; cdr3_nt: TGTGCCAGCTCACCGTCCGGGACAGGTCAGGCCAAAAACATTCAGTACTTC; cdr3_aa: CASSPSGTGQAKNIQYF
v_call: TRBV10-3; j_call: TRBJ2-5; d_call: TRBD1; clone_size: -; cdr3_nt: TGTGCCATCAGCCCGGGACAGGATATGGAGACCCAGTACTTC; cdr3_aa: CAISPGQDMETQYF
v_call: TRBV5-1; j_call: TRBJ1-2; d_call: -; clone_size: -; cdr3_nt: TGCGCCAGCAGGCACGCCGGGACACCTACTAACTATGGCTACACCTTC; cdr3_aa: CASRHAGTPTNYGYTF
v_call: TRBV29-1; j_call: TRBJ2-1; d_call: -; clone_size: -; cdr3_nt: TGCAGCTCCAATCGGGCAGGGAGATACAATGAGCAGTTCTTC; cdr3_aa: CSSNRAGRYNEQFF
v_call: TRBV5-6; j_call: TRBJ2-3; d_call: TRBD1; clone_size: -; cdr3_nt: TGTGCCAGCAGCCGCTCGACAGGGGCAGATACGCAGTATTTT; cdr3_aa: CASSRSTGADTQYF
v_call: TRBV6-5; j_call: TRBJ2-7; d_call: TRBD2; clone_size: -; cdr3_nt: TGTGCCAGCAGTTTAAGCGGGAGGCTGTCCTACGAGCAGTACTTC; cdr3_aa: CASSLSGRLSYEQYF
v_call: TRBV2; j_call: TRBJ1-1; d_call: TRBD1; clone_size: -; cdr3_nt: TGTGCCAGCACCTTACAGGGGGGGACTGAAGCTTTCTTT; cdr3_aa: CASTLQGGTEAFF
v_call: TRBV4-1; j_call: TRBJ2-7; d_call: TRBD1; clone_size: -; cdr3_nt: TGCGCCAGCAGCCAAGAGCGTGGGACAGACTACGAGCAGTACTTC; cdr3_aa: CASSQERGTDYEQYF
v_call: TRBV15; j_call: TRBJ2-2; d_call: TRBD2; clone_size: -; cdr3_nt: TGTGCCACCAGCAAACTAGCGGGGAGCGGGGAGCTGTTTTTT; cdr3_aa: CATSKLAGSGELFF
v_call: TRBV29-1; j_call: TRBJ1-1; d_call: TRBD1; clone_size: few; cdr3_nt: TGCAGCGTTCCCAGAGGGACAGGGACAATTTCTGAAGCTTTCTTT; cdr3_aa: CSVPRGTGTISEAFF
v_call: TRBV7-2; j_call: TRBJ1-1; d_call: -; clone_size: -; cdr3_nt: TGTGCCAGCAGCCGCGGCCGGCGTGAAGCTTTCTTT; cdr3_aa: CASSRGRREAFF
v_call: TRBV5-1; j_call: TRBJ2-7; d_call: -; clone_size: few; cdr3_nt: TGCGCCAGCAGCTTACCCCGGGACAACCTCTACGAGCAGTACTTC; cdr3_aa: CASSLPRDNLYEQYF
v_call: TRBV10-3; j_call: TRBJ1-6; d_call: TRBD1; clone_size: once; cdr3_nt: TGTGCCATCAGTCTGGACAGGCCGAATAATTCACCCCTCCACTTT; cdr3_aa: CAISLDRPNNSPLHF
v_call: TRBV7-2; j_call: TRBJ2-5; d_call: -; clone_size: -; cdr3_nt: TGTGCCAGCAGCAACAAAATGGGGCTTGAGACCCAGTACTTC; cdr3_aa: CASSNKMGLETQYF
v_call: TRBV4-2; j_call: TRBJ2-1; d_call: TRBD2; clone_size: -; cdr3_nt: TGTGCCAGCAGCCCCGGGACTACCAACAATGAGCAGTTCTTC; cdr3_aa: CASSPGTTNNEQFF
v_call: TRBV4-2; j_call: TRBJ2-2; d_call: -; clone_size: -; cdr3_nt: TGTGCCAGCAGCCACCACCTCGGGGACACCGGGGAGCTGTTTTTT; cdr3_aa: CASSHHLGDTGELFF
v_call: TRBV27; j_call: TRBJ2-6; d_call: -; clone_size: once; cdr3_nt: TGTGCCAGCAGTTTATGGGGGTCTGGGGCCAACGTCCTGACTTTC; cdr3_aa: CASSLWGSGANVLTF
v_call: TRBV7-6; j_call: TRBJ2-4; d_call: -; clone_size: -; cdr3_nt: TGTGCCAGCAGCTTAGGAGGTGGGGTCGGCCGAATAGCCAAAAACATTCAGTACTTC; cdr3_aa: CASSLGGGVGRIAKNIQYF
v_call: TRBV15; j_call: TRBJ2-1; d_call: -; clone_size: -; cdr3_nt: TGTGCCACCAGCTCCCATCAGGGCTATCTCTACAATGAGCAGTTCTTC; cdr3_aa: CATSSHQGYLYNEQFF
v_call: TRBV6-5; j_call: TRBJ2-5; d_call: -; clone_size: -; cdr3_nt: TGTGCCAGCAGTGCCCGGGACGGCGTTTCGGAGACCCAGTACTTC; cdr3_aa: CASSARDGVSETQYF
v_call: TRBV18; j_call: TRBJ2-3; d_call: -; clone_size: -; cdr3_nt: TGTGCCAGCTCACCAATCACAGATACGCAGTATTTT; cdr3_aa: CASSPITDTQYF
v_call: TRBV30; j_call: TRBJ2-4; d_call: -; clone_size: -; cdr3_nt: TGTGCCTGGAGGGGGGCGGGGGCCCTAGCCAAAAACATTCAGTACTTC; cdr3_aa: CAWRGAGALAKNIQYF
v_call: TRBV29-1; j_call: TRBJ1-6; d_call: -; clone_size: -; cdr3_nt: TGCAGCGCCACAGGACAGCATAATTCACCCCTCCACTTT; cdr3_aa: CSATGQHNSPLHF